The 22 T cell receptor beta chains below all came from one sample that was sequenced in a study of T cells in Graves' hyperthyroidism and ophthalmopathy. Researchers amplified the TCR beta CDR3 regions from RNA transcripts. An initial round of RT-PCR targeting the TCR CDR3 relied on the HTBI primer set. MiXCR, applied by TCRdb to the multiplex PCR reads, yields one record per CDR3 protein. The data hold approximately 620,000 distinct CDR3 sequences, with more than 11% observed a single time. The specimen sequenced was blood. These receptors came from a woman in her twenties or thirties with Graves' hyperthyroidism that later progressed to Graves' ophthalmopathy.

The chain joins TRBV7-2 to TRBJ1-2, with a possible D match to TRBD1 (5 bases). With 5 bases removed from V and 8 bases from J, the gap between germline ends came to 27 bases. Per the germline V gene, CDR1 is SGHTA and CDR2 is FQGNSA. The CDR3 has 17 amino acids. The CDR3 is CASSQMTVTQGGYGYTF. Written as DNA, the CDR3 is TGTGCCAGCAGCCAGATGACAGTTACCCAGGGAGGATACGGCTACACCTTC.

This clonotype has ten or more counts. V gene TRBV7-3 combines with J gene TRBJ2-3, with unresolved D. The germline V gene encodes CDR1 SGHTA and CDR2 FQGTGA. The CDR3 is made up of 15 amino acids. The germline V and J ends were trimmed by 0 bases and 0 bases, with 7 bases remaining between them. CDR3 in DNA: TGTGCCAGCAGCTTAACCCAACATAGCACAGATACGCAGTATTTT. Translated: CASSLTQHSTDTQYF.

This clonotype was counted many times. V gene TRBV15 combines with J gene TRBJ2-6; D is unclear. V lost 1 base and J lost 0, with 4 bases in between. The CDR3 length is 15 residues. CDR1 is LNHNV, CDR2 YYDKDF, per germline (reference sequence). CDR3 coding DNA: TGTGCCACCAGCAGAGGGAACTCTGGGGCCAACGTCCTGACTTTC. Translating gives CATSRGNSGANVLTF.

Of note for this clonotype: A much larger clone differs from this one at a single base, so this may be a read error. This chain uses TRBV27 with TRBJ1-5; D unresolved. CDR1 is MNHEY and CDR2 is SMNVEV in the germline V gene (reference sequence). This CDR3 is 14 amino acids long. CDR3 region: CAGSAGVSNQPQHF. The CDR3, as DNA: TGTGCCGGCAGCGCAGGCGTTAGCAATCAGCCCCAGCATTTT.

Many counts were recorded for this clonotype. V is TRBV11-3 and J is TRBJ1-1; D gene uncertain. The V gene's germline CDR1 is SGHNT and CDR2 YENEEA. This CDR3 is 12 amino acids long. V shed 3 bases and J shed 5 bases, with 7 bases lying between them. The CDR3 nucleotides read TGTGCCAGCAGCTTCTCCGGGACTGAAGCTTTCTTT. This translates into CASSFSGTEAFF.

Only a few counts were recorded for this clonotype. The chain links TRBV3-2 to TRBJ2-7; TRBD1 reflects the table's D call only, with no check against the DNA. TRBV3-2 is a pseudogene segment. The CDR3 is made up of 16 amino acids. CDR3 loop: CASSQGDRQSSYEQYF. In DNA form, the CDR3 reads TGTGCCAGCAGCCAAGGGGACAGGCAAAGCTCCTACGAGCAGTACTTC.

This clonotype was recorded many times. The rearrangement uses TRBV7-2 and TRBJ2-1; D is undetermined. CDR1 SGHTA and CDR2 FQGNSA come from the germline V gene. The CDR3 is 11 amino acids. The germline V and J ends were trimmed by 3 bases and 9 bases, with 6 bases remaining between them. The CDR3 sequence: CASSFWGEQFF. Written as DNA, the CDR3 is TGTGCCAGCAGCTTTTGGGGTGAGCAGTTCTTC.

The chain is built from TRBV4-2 and TRBJ1-5; no firm D call. Per germline, CDR1 LGHNA and CDR2 YNFKEQ. V was clipped by 4 bases and J by 0 bases, with 10 bases between them. The CDR3 has 15 residues. The CDR3 protein is CASSREGSSNQPQHF. DNA of the CDR3: TGTGCCAGCAGCCGGGAGGGTAGTAGCAATCAGCCCCAGCATTTT.

This clonotype was detected a few times. The V gene is TRBV19, the J gene TRBJ2-3; no reliable D call. Trimming removed 6 bases from V and 6 bases from J, with 16 bases in between. CDR3 length: 14 amino acids. Germline values: CDR1 LNHDA, CDR2 SQIVND (reference sequence). CDR3 DNA sequence: TGTGCCAGTAGCTCGACGTGGGCCGAGGATACGCAGTATTTT. Translating it yields CASSSTWAEDTQYF.

This clonotype was detected many times. V is TRBV6-1 and J is TRBJ2-7; D is perhaps TRBD2 (5 bases). Trimming cost V 4 bases and J 0 bases, with 16 bases left between them. CDR1 is MNHNS and CDR2 is SASEGT in the germline V gene. This CDR3 contains 16 residues. The CDR3 DNA is TGTGCCAGCAGTGCCGTCGGACTGATACACTCCTACGAGCAGTACTTC. Translation gives CASSAVGLIHSYEQYF.

V usage is TRBV4-3 and J usage is TRBJ2-5, with D unresolved. Per the germline V gene, CDR1 is LGHNA and CDR2 is YSLEER. The CDR3 loop spans 16 amino acids. Trimming pared 4 bases from V and 2 bases from J, leaving 17 bases between. CDR3 DNA: TGCGCCAGCAGCCGATCCCTGGGCGAAAAACAAGAGACCCAGTACTTC. Protein: CASSRSLGEKQETQYF.

The rearrangement uses TRBV25-1 and TRBJ2-1; possibly TRBD2 for D (6 bases). Between the trimmed V and J ends, which lost 1 base and 8 bases, there was a span of 9 bases. This CDR3 is 13 amino acids long. The germline V gene encodes CDR1 MGHDK and CDR2 SYGVNS. The CDR3 sequence is CASSEFSGDEQFF. CDR3 bases: TGTGCCAGCAGTGAATTTAGCGGTGATGAGCAGTTCTTC.

The chain carries TRBV28 and TRBJ2-7; D is perhaps TRBD1 (6 bases). The CDR3 is made up of 16 amino acids. Germline CDR1 and CDR2: MDHEN and SYDVKM. The V and J ends lost 6 bases and 9 bases respectively, with 27 bases between them. The CDR3 loop reads CASSRPSSTLGGGQYF. DNA of the CDR3: TGTGCCAGCAGCCGTCCCAGTTCGACACTAGGGGGTGGGCAGTACTTC. The whole variable domain, filled in from reference TRBV28 and TRBJ2-7, reads DVKVTQSSRYLVKRTGEKVFLECVQDMDHENMFWYRQDPGLGLRLIYFSYDVKMKEKGDIPEGYSVSREKKERFSLILESASTNQTSMYLCASSRPSSTLGGGQYFGPGTRLTVT.

This clonotype was detected a few times. The rearrangement uses TRBV3-1 and TRBJ1-1; 8 positions match TRBD1. The CDR3 consists of 15 residues. Unmatched junction bases numbered 8, after V lost 1 base and J lost 7 bases. Germline CDR1 is LGHDT and CDR2 is YNNKEL (reference sequence). CDR3 sequence: CASSQGADRAFEAFF. In DNA, the CDR3 is TGTGCCAGCAGCCAAGGAGCGGACAGGGCTTTTGAAGCTTTCTTT.

This clonotype has a count of ten or more. The chain couples TRBV15 to TRBJ1-2; D is unclear. The length of the CDR3 is 13 residues. Germline loops: CDR1 LNHNV, CDR2 YYDKDF (reference sequence). V lost 0 bases, J lost 3 bases, and 5 bases lay in between. CDR3 protein: CATSRDTYYGYTF. The CDR3 DNA is TGTGCCACCAGCAGAGACACATACTATGGCTACACCTTC.

This chain connects TRBV4-2 to TRBJ1-3; perhaps TRBD1 as D (6 bases). V dropped 0 bases and J dropped 0 bases, with 9 bases sitting between them. Germline values: CDR1 LGHNA, CDR2 YNFKEQ. This CDR3 is built from 16 residues. CDR3 sequence (DNA): TGTGCCAGCAGCCAAGATAGGGACACCTCTGGAAACACCATATATTTT. As protein: CASSQDRDTSGNTIYF.

This clonotype was seen a few times. This chain joins TRBV5-1 and TRBJ2-4; D remains unclear. The ends were cut back, 4 bases at V and 0 bases at J, with 14 bases in the middle. The CDR3 extends over 16 amino acids. Germline assignment: CDR1 SGHRS and CDR2 YFSETQ. CDR3 residues: CASSRSQNLAKNIQYF. CDR3 bases: TGCGCCAGCAGCAGGAGCCAGAACCTAGCCAAAAACATTCAGTACTTC. The full variable domain, with the rest looked up from reference TRBV5-1 and TRBJ2-4, is KAGVTQTPRYLIKTRGQQVTLSCSPISGHRSVSWYQQTPGQGLQFLFEYFSETQRNKGNFPGRFSGRQFSNSRSEMNVSTLELGDSALYLCASSRSQNLAKNIQYFGAGTRLSVL.

The rearrangement links TRBV4-2 to TRBJ1-3, with unresolved D. Germline CDR1 is LGHNA and CDR2 is YNFKEQ. The length of the CDR3 is 14 residues. With 2 bases removed from V and 4 bases from J, the gap between germline ends came to 9 bases. The CDR3 sequence is CASSQTDIGNTIYF. DNA for the CDR3: TGTGCCAGCAGCCAAACCGACATCGGAAACACCATATATTTT.

This clonotype has ten or more counts. The CDR3, as DNA: TGTGCCAGCACTCTGACAGGGGATGGCTACGAGCAGTACTTC. Its translation: CASTLTGDGYEQYF. V usage is TRBV7-2 and J usage is TRBJ2-7; 8 positions match TRBD1. The germline gives CDR1 SGHTA, CDR2 FQGNSA. J gave up 3 bases and V 7 bases, and 8 bases lay outside the gene matches. CDR3 size: 14 residues.

The chain is built from TRBV4-1 and TRBJ1-1, with D possibly being TRBD1 (5 bases). Germline CDR1 MGHRA, CDR2 YSYEKL. With 1 base removed from V and 0 bases from J, the gap between germline ends came to 9 bases. The CDR3 extends over 15 amino acids. In DNA form, the CDR3 reads TGCGCCAGCAGCCAAGCCCGGGGGATGAACACTGAAGCTTTCTTT. It is translated as CASSQARGMNTEAFF.

This clonotype was recorded a few times. The chain recombines TRBV19 with TRBJ2-1; TRBD2 agrees at 14 bases. Trimming removed 5 bases from V and 4 bases from J; junction bases left unmatched: 4. This CDR3 contains 16 residues. The germline V gene has CDR1 LNHDA and CDR2 SQIVND (reference sequence). The CDR3 sequence is CASSFWTSGRYNEQFF. The CDR3 DNA reads TGTGCCAGTAGTTTTTGGACTAGCGGGAGGTACAATGAGCAGTTCTTC.

This clonotype was counted at least ten times. The chain carries TRBV10-3 and TRBJ2-2, with D hard to call. V was trimmed by 3 bases and J by 6 bases, leaving 20 bases between them. The length of the CDR3 is 17 residues. Germline assignment: CDR1 ENHRY and CDR2 SYGVKD. DNA of the CDR3: TGTGCCATCAGTGAACGTACTGCAAGAGTGGCCGCCGGGGAGCTGTTTTTT. It codes for CAISERTARVAAGELFF.